This paragraph reports one T cell receptor beta chain. Its antigen remains unknown. The data stem from a study of cytomegalovirus exposure and HLA in healthy donors. Notes on the study in general: Reported performance of the classifier showed diagnosis of cytomegalovirus status with high specificity and sensitivity. Upon later analysis, TCR association rates were observed to vary by HLA locus, being highest for DRB1 and lowest for HLA-C. It was confirmed in vitro that three of the CMV-associated chains were specific for CMV antigens.

It was with 60 Vbeta and 13 Jbeta primers that the PCR ran. The repertoire was sequenced with immunoSEQ multiplex PCR; TCRdb's copy has only in-frame clones and lacks some. The profile shows around 58,000 clones, roughly 80% of them singletons. Sequenced material: PBMCs. This sequence was found in a male donor in good health and CMV-seropositive.

The CDR3 protein is CASSAPFGHLYTGELFF. The CDR3 coding sequence is TGTGCCAGCAGTGCCCCTTTCGGACACCTTTACACCGGGGAGCTGTTTTTT. This chain joins TRBV6-1 and TRBJ2-2, with D tentatively TRBD1 (5 bases). There are 17 residues in the CDR3. V was trimmed by 4 bases and J by 3 bases, leaving 18 bases between them. The germline gives CDR1 MNHNS, CDR2 SASEGT.